The next 30 T cell receptor beta chains were all read from a single sample in a study of shared clonotypes between healthy human individuals. The method was immunoSEQ multiplex PCR; TCRdb's version includes in-frame clones alone and lacks a portion of them. Seen here are roughly 1 million clones, about 74% observed once, and the top ten hold nearly 1.5%. The sequencing input was memory CD4+ T cells sorted from blood. Indicated subset: CD45RA-negative fraction. These receptors all stem from a man younger than 35 in good health.

This clone came up once. A junction end diverges from the germline sequence, so it may reflect a read error. The chain recombines TRBV30 with TRBJ2-3, with 8 bases that match TRBD1. CDR1 is GTSNPN, CDR2 SVGIG, per germline (reference sequence). The CDR3 consists of 13 residues. The CDR3 sequence is CAGRTGLGDTQYF. CDR3 DNA: TGTGCCGGGAGGACAGGGCTGGGAGATACGCAGTATTTT.

This chain joins TRBV18 and TRBJ1-1, with D possibly being TRBD1 (6 bases). There are 16 residues in the CDR3. V lost 5 bases to trimming and J lost 1 base, with 17 bases between them. Germline values: CDR1 KGHSH, CDR2 LQKENI. CDR3 loop: CASSGGIMTGNTEAFF. In DNA, the CDR3 is TGTGCCAGCTCAGGAGGTATAATGACAGGGAACACTGAAGCTTTCTTT.

This rearrangement joins TRBV4-3 to TRBJ2-5; 9 bases are shared with TRBD1. The CDR3 sequence is 15 residues long. Per the germline V gene, CDR1 is LGHNA and CDR2 is YSLEER. The V and J ends lost 4 bases and 5 bases, in that order; junction bases with no gene match: 8. The CDR3 sequence is CASSRTGGGWETQYF. The DNA of the CDR3 is TGCGCCAGCAGCCGCACAGGGGGCGGATGGGAGACCCAGTACTTC.

A single count supports this clone. The V call is TRBV11-2, the J call TRBJ2-1; D gene unclear. The V end lost 0 bases, the J end lost 9 bases, and 9 bases lay between the germline ends. The germline CDR1 and CDR2 sequences are SGHAT and FQNNGV. This CDR3 contains 13 residues. The CDR3 loop is CASSLDRTGEQFF. Here the CDR3 DNA reads TGTGCCAGCAGCTTAGACAGAACGGGTGAGCAGTTCTTC.

This chain connects TRBV5-1 to TRBJ2-1, with 10 bases fitting TRBD1. The CDR3 totals 14 residues. V lost 4 bases to trimming and J lost 8 bases; unmatched junction nucleotides: 6. CDR1 SGHRS and CDR2 YFSETQ come from the germline V gene. CDR3 coding DNA: TGCGCCAGCAGCACCTCGGGACAGGGGTATGAGCAGTTCTTC. Amino acids: CASSTSGQGYEQFF.

The V gene is TRBV11-2, the J gene TRBJ2-7; D gene unclear. The CDR3 runs 12 residues. V lost 5 bases and J 3 bases, leaving 8 bases between the germline ends. Per the germline V gene, CDR1 is SGHAT and CDR2 is FQNNGV. The CDR3 DNA sequence: TGTGCCAGCAGCCCCCTCAACTACGAGCAGTACTTC. Protein: CASSPLNYEQYF. Supplemented by reference TRBV11-2 and TRBJ2-7, the full variable domain reads EAGVAQSPRYKIIEKRQSVAFWCNPISGHATLYWYQQILGQGPKLLIQFQNNGVVDDSQLPKDRFSAERLKGVDSTLKIQPAKLEDSAVYLCASSPLNYEQYFGPGTRLTVT.

The chain employs TRBV6-1 and TRBJ2-7; perhaps TRBD1 as D (6 bases). The CDR3 length is 15 residues. Trimming cost V 0 bases and J 2 bases, with 11 bases left between them. Per germline, CDR1 MNHNS and CDR2 SASEGT. CDR3 loop: CASSEAHGQPYEQYF. The CDR3 DNA sequence: TGTGCCAGCAGTGAAGCACATGGACAGCCCTACGAGCAGTACTTC.

J is TRBJ1-2 and V is TRBV30; 10 bases align to TRBD1. Per the germline V gene, CDR1 is GTSNPN and CDR2 is SVGIG (reference sequence). This CDR3 region has 13 residues. J was trimmed by 5 bases and V by 8 bases; bases with no gene match: 8. The chain's CDR3 is CAGRQGAKYGYTF. The CDR3 nucleotides read TGTGCCGGGCGACAGGGGGCAAAGTATGGCTACACCTTC.

The DNA of the CDR3 is TGTGCCACCGGACGGAGCTCCTACGAGCAGTACTTC. Its translation is CATGRSSYEQYF. This chain links TRBV11-2 with TRBJ2-7; no clear D gene. The germline V gene encodes CDR1 SGHAT and CDR2 FQNNGV. This CDR3 region has 12 residues. Trimming cost V 10 bases and J 0 bases, with 10 bases left between them.

CDR3 bases: TGTGCCAGGCGGGAGGACACAGATACGCAGTATTTT. Amino acid sequence: CARREDTDTQYF. The V and J genes are TRBV11-2 and TRBJ2-3; 8 bases are a match to TRBD2. From germline, CDR1 is SGHAT and CDR2 FQNNGV. This CDR3 has 12 residues. V shed 9 bases, J shed 2 bases, and the junction held 1 base outside the gene matches.

The chain recombines TRBV5-1 with TRBJ2-1; 9 bases line up with TRBD1. CDR1 and CDR2 from the germline V gene are SGHRS and YFSETQ. This CDR3 is built from 12 residues. V trimming: 4 bases; J trimming: 8 bases; junction bases outside the gene matches: 1. Here the CDR3 reads CASSRQGDEQFF. For the CDR3, the DNA is TGCGCCAGCAGCAGACAGGGGGATGAGCAGTTCTTC.

In regard to this clone: At the DNA level, this CDR3 is encoded by other sequences in the same sample as well. This chain links TRBV30 with TRBJ2-5, with D hard to call. Germline-derived CDR1 and CDR2 are GTSNPN and SVGIG (reference sequence). This CDR3 has 11 amino acids. Trimming took off 3 bases at V and 5 bases at J, with 7 bases between the two ends. The CDR3 sequence: CAWSQEETQYF. The CDR3 DNA sequence: TGTGCCTGGAGCCAGGAGGAGACCCAGTACTTC.

The V call is TRBV19, the J call TRBJ1-6; D is unclear. This CDR3 comprises 14 residues. V lost 5 bases and J 2 bases, leaving 7 bases between the germline ends. Germline V gene data show CDR1 as LNHDA and CDR2 as SQIVND (reference sequence). The CDR3 protein is CASSPQTYNSPLHF. CDR3 coding DNA: TGTGCCAGTAGTCCCCAGACCTATAATTCACCCCTCCACTTT.

The genes are TRBV7-8 and TRBJ1-2; TRBD1 is a possible D gene (5 bases). The CDR3 extends over 17 amino acids. Germline loops: CDR1 SGHVS, CDR2 FQNEAQ. The ends were cut back, 1 base at V and 5 bases at J, with 20 bases in the middle. The CDR3: CASSLVGGQEGRYGYTF. Written as DNA, the CDR3 is TGTGCCAGCAGCTTAGTGGGCGGCCAGGAGGGACGTTATGGCTACACCTTC.

This clone was picked up one time. The chain combines TRBV6-5 with TRBJ2-5, with 7 positions matching TRBD1. CDR1 is MNHEY, CDR2 SVGAGI, per germline. The trim removed 10 bases at V and 8 bases at J, leaving 13 bases unmatched. This CDR3 region has 13 residues. CDR3 in amino acids: CAIRRPGQLTQYF. The CDR3 DNA is TGTGCCATTCGTCGCCCGGGACAGCTAACCCAGTACTTC.

The rearrangement uses TRBV29-1 and TRBJ2-7; 11 nucleotides agree with TRBD2. Germline lookup yields CDR1 SQVTM and CDR2 ANQGSEA. The CDR3 has 14 amino acids. Unmatched junction bases numbered 12, after V lost 8 bases and J lost 6 bases. The CDR3 sequence is CSITPAGTSGEQYF. The DNA of the CDR3 is TGCAGCATCACGCCCGCCGGGACTAGCGGCGAGCAGTACTTC.

This clone was picked up a small number of times. Other DNA sequences within the sample encode an identical CDR3. The chain employs TRBV6-5 and TRBJ1-1, with a weak D call TRBD1 (5 bases). The CDR3 sequence is 13 residues long. V shed 2 bases and J shed 4 bases, with 8 bases lying between them. Germline CDR1 and CDR2: MNHEY and SVGAGI. The CDR3 DNA is TGTGCCAGCAGTTACAGTGGGGGCACTGAAGCTTTCTTT. Residues: CASSYSGGTEAFF.

This chain joins TRBV5-5 and TRBJ2-3; no firm D call. With 4 bases removed from V and 3 bases from J, the gap between germline ends came to 9 bases. The CDR3 has 13 amino acids. The germline V gene encodes CDR1 SGHKS and CDR2 YYEKEE (reference sequence). In DNA form, the CDR3 reads TGTGCCAGCAGCCCCCCTGGGACAGATACGCAGTATTTT. This encodes CASSPPGTDTQYF.

The J gene is TRBJ1-2, the V gene TRBV5-6; unclear D gene. In germline, CDR1 is SGHDT, CDR2 YYEEEE. The CDR3 is 13 amino acids. The V end was cut by 4 bases, the J end by 4 bases, with 11 bases between. In nucleotides, the CDR3 is TGTGCCAGCAGCCGGACGGGTCCCTATGGCTACACCTTC. This gives the protein CASSRTGPYGYTF. The whole variable domain, remainder taken from reference TRBV5-6 and TRBJ1-2, is DAGVTQSPTHLIKTRGQQVTLRCSPKSGHDTVSWYQQALGQGPQFIFQYYEEEERQRGNFPDRFSGHQFPNYSSELNVNALLLGDSALYLCASSRTGPYGYTFGSGTRLTVV.

The V and J genes are TRBV5-4 and TRBJ2-7; no reliable D call. The ends were cut back, 4 bases at V and 2 bases at J, with 13 bases in the middle. Germline V gene data show CDR1 as SGHNT and CDR2 as YYREEE (reference sequence). This CDR3 has 14 residues. The CDR3 nucleotides are TGTGCCAGCAGCGCCCCGGATGGGGCCTACGAGCAGTACTTC. Translated, it gives CASSAPDGAYEQYF.

This CDR3 reads CASSFAGADEKLFF. The CDR3 DNA reads as TGTGCCAGCAGCTTTGCGGGAGCAGATGAAAAACTGTTTTTT. The V and J genes are TRBV5-6 and TRBJ1-4; D remains ambiguous. The CDR3 is 14 amino acids. Trimming cost V 2 bases and J 6 bases, with 11 bases left between them. CDR1 and CDR2 from the germline V gene are SGHDT and YYEEEE.

J is TRBJ1-1 and V is TRBV6-5; 7 positions match TRBD1. The V and J ends lost 7 bases and 10 bases, in that order; junction bases with no gene match: 15. From germline, CDR1 is MNHEY and CDR2 SVGAGI. The CDR3 extends over 14 amino acids. In DNA, the CDR3 is TGTGCCAGCACTACGGACAGGAAGACCGAGGCAGCTTTCTTT. Amino acids: CASTTDRKTEAAFF.

This clone was seen a handful of times. The chain carries TRBV7-2 and TRBJ1-5, with 10 nucleotides matching TRBD1. Germline CDR1 reads SGHTA; CDR2 reads FQGNSA. V lost 1 base to trimming and J lost 5 bases; unmatched junction nucleotides: 5. The CDR3 covers 16 residues. This CDR3 is CASSLGPGQGYQPQHF. The CDR3 bases are TGTGCCAGCAGCTTAGGTCCGGGACAGGGGTATCAGCCCCAGCATTTT.

The chain joins TRBV10-3 to TRBJ2-1, with D unclear. V was trimmed by 8 bases and J by 7 bases, leaving 9 bases between them. CDR1 ENHRY and CDR2 SYGVKD come from the germline V gene. This CDR3 is 11 amino acids long. The CDR3 DNA follows: TGTGCCATCGCCATTGGGAATGAGCAGTTCTTC. Protein product: CAIAIGNEQFF.

The genes are TRBV18 and TRBJ2-3; 10 nucleotides agree with TRBD2. Germline-derived CDR1 and CDR2 are KGHSH and LQKENI. With 1 base clipped from V and 0 bases from J, the junction kept 4 bases outside the gene matches. The CDR3 runs to 17 residues. The DNA for the CDR3 is TGTGCCAGCTCACCACGTAGCGGGGGGCCAAGCACAGATACGCAGTATTTT. Its translation: CASSPRSGGPSTDTQYF.

The V and J genes are TRBV5-4 and TRBJ2-7; no clear D. Germline CDR1 is SGHNT and CDR2 is YYREEE (reference sequence). Deletions cut 0 bases from V and 2 bases from J, with 9 bases between. This CDR3 is 14 amino acids long. CDR3 DNA: TGTGCCAGCAGCTTGGGGCAGACAACCTACGAGCAGTACTTC. The encoded protein is CASSLGQTTYEQYF.

This clone was seen ten or more times. The genes are TRBV7-2 and TRBJ1-5; D gene uncertain. With 6 bases removed from V and 0 bases from J, the gap between germline ends came to 12 bases. Germline CDR1 SGHTA, CDR2 FQGNSA. The length of the CDR3 is 15 residues. The CDR3 DNA sequence: TGTGCCAGCAGGTCACATAGATATAGCAATCAGCCCCAGCATTTT. Translating gives CASRSHRYSNQPQHF.

This chain links TRBV29-1 with TRBJ2-5, with a weak D call TRBD2 (7 bases). The CDR3 loop spans 17 amino acids. Germline V gene lookup returns CDR1 SQVTM and CDR2 ANQGSEA. Trimming pared 6 bases from V and 4 bases from J, leaving 27 bases between. Here the CDR3 DNA reads TGCAGCGTCGCCCGGGGGGCCTCTCTCATGGGCTTAGAGACCCAGTACTTC. Translation gives CSVARGASLMGLETQYF.

The chain couples TRBV9 to TRBJ2-1; the match to TRBD2 covers 8 bases. Trimming cost V 4 bases and J 0 bases; bases outside gene matches: 3. The CDR3 spans 15 residues. Per germline, CDR1 SGDLS and CDR2 YYNGEE. CDR3 sequence: CASSSSGSSYNEQFF. The CDR3 DNA reads as TGTGCCAGCAGCTCGAGCGGGAGCTCCTACAATGAGCAGTTCTTC. The entire variable domain, with the rest obtained from reference TRBV9 and TRBJ2-1, is as follows: DSGVTQTPKHLITATGQRVTLRCSPRSGDLSVYWYQQSLDQGLQFLIQYYNGEERAKGNILERFSAQQFPDLHSELNLSSLELGDSALYFCASSSSGSSYNEQFFGPGTRLTVL.

The chain carries TRBV28 and TRBJ1-3; D remains ambiguous. The CDR3 covers 13 residues. The V gene lost 7 bases and the J gene lost 5 bases, with 12 bases spanning the gap. Germline V gene sequence: CDR1 MDHEN, CDR2 SYDVKM. The CDR3 sequence: CASIPDGRNTIYF. CDR3 DNA: TGTGCCAGCATTCCGGACGGGAGAAACACCATATATTTT.